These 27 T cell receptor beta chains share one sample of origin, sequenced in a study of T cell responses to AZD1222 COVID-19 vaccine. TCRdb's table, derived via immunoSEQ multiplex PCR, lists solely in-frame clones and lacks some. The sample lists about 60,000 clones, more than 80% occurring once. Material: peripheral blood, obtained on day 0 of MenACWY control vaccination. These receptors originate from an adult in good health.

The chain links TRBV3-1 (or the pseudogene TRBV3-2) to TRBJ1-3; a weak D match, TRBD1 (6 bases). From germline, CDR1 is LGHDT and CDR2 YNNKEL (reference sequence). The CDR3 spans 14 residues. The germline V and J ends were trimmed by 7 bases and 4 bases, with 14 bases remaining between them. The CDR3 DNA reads TGTGCCAGCACCGGGGGGGGCAGAGGAAACACCATATATTTT. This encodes CASTGGGRGNTIYF.

This CDR3 reads CASSQDRRYEQYF. The CDR3 DNA follows: TGTGCCAGCAGCCAAGATAGGCGTTACGAGCAGTACTTC. The chain joins TRBV14 to TRBJ2-7; D remains ambiguous. CDR1 and CDR2 from the germline V gene are SGHDN and FVKESK. This CDR3 region has 13 residues. The V end was cut by 0 bases, the J end by 4 bases, with 7 bases between.

The DNA for the CDR3 is TGTGCCAGCAAAATCGGGACTAGCGGGAACCAAGAGACCCAGTACTTC. This gives the protein CASKIGTSGNQETQYF. The rearrangement joins TRBV27 to TRBJ2-5, with 13 bases aligning to TRBD2. The V segment lost 7 bases and the J segment 0 bases; nucleotides outside the gene matches: 5. Germline loops: CDR1 MNHEY, CDR2 SMNVEV (reference sequence). The CDR3 runs 16 residues.

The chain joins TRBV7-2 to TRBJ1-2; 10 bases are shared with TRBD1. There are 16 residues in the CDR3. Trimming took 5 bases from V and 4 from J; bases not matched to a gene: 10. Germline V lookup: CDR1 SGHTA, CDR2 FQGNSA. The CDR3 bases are TGTGCCAGCAGCCCCCGAGCGGGGACAGGGGCCTATGGCTACACCTTC. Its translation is CASSPRAGTGAYGYTF. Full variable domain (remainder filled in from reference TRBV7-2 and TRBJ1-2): GAGVSQSPSNKVTEKGKDVELRCDPISGHTALYWYRQSLGQGLEFLIYFQGNSAPDKSGLPSDRFSAERTGGSVSTLTIQRTQQEDSAVYLCASSPRAGTGAYGYTFGSGTRLTVV.

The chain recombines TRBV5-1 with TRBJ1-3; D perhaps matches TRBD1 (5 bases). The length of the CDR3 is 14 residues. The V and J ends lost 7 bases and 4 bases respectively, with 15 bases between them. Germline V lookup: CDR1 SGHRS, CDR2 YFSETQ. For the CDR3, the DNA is TGCGCCAGCGGCCCCGGGGGGACCGGAAACACCATATATTTT. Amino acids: CASGPGGTGNTIYF.

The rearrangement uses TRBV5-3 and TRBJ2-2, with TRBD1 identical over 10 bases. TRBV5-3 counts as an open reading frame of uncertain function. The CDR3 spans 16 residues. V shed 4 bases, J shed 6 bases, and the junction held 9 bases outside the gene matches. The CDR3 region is CARSLRDRGSSGELFF. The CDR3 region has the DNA TGTGCCAGAAGCCTACGGGACAGGGGTTCATCCGGGGAGCTGTTTTTT.

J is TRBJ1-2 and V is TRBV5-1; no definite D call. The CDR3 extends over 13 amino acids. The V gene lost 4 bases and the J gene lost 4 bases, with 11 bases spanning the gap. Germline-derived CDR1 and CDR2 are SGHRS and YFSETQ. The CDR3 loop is CASSTGEAYGYTF. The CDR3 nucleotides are TGCGCCAGCAGCACCGGGGAAGCCTATGGCTACACCTTC. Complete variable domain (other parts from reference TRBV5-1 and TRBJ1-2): KAGVTQTPRYLIKTRGQQVTLSCSPISGHRSVSWYQQTPGQGLQFLFEYFSETQRNKGNFPGRFSGRQFSNSRSEMNVSTLELGDSALYLCASSTGEAYGYTFGSGTRLTVV.

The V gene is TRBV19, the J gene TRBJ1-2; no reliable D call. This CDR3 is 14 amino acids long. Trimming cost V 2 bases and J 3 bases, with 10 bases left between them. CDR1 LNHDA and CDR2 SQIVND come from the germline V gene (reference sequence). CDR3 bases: TGTGCCAGTAGTATACCGACCGAGCACTATGGCTACACCTTC. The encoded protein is CASSIPTEHYGYTF.

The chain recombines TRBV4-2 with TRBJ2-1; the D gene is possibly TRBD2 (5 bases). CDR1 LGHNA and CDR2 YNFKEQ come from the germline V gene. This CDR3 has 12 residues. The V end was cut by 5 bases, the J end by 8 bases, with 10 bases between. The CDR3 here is CASSKGRYEQFF. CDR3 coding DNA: TGTGCCAGCAGCAAAGGGAGATATGAGCAGTTCTTC.

This chain's CDR3 is CASMRTWDGYTF. The CDR3, as DNA: TGTGCCAGCATGAGGACATGGGATGGCTACACCTTC. The rearrangement uses TRBV6-5 and TRBJ1-2; a weak D match, TRBD1 (5 bases). The CDR3 spans 12 residues. V lost 7 bases and J 6 bases, leaving 12 bases between the germline ends. Germline V gene sequence: CDR1 MNHEY, CDR2 SVGAGI.

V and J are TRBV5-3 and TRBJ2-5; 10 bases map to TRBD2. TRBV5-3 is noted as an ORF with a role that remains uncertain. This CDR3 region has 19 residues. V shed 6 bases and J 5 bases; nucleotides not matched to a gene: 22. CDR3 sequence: CARTTSGLAGGRPLETQYF. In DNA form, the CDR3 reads TGTGCCAGAACCACCTCAGGGTTAGCGGGAGGCCGCCCATTGGAGACCCAGTACTTC.

The DNA for the CDR3 is TGTGCCAGCAGCCTCGGACTAGCGGGAACTACCGGGGAGCTGTTTTTT. Its translation: CASSLGLAGTTGELFF. This chain connects TRBV4-2 to TRBJ2-2; 12 bases align to TRBD2. The CDR3 consists of 16 residues. Germline V gene lookup returns CDR1 LGHNA and CDR2 YNFKEQ. Trimming took 4 bases from V and 5 from J; bases not matched to a gene: 5.

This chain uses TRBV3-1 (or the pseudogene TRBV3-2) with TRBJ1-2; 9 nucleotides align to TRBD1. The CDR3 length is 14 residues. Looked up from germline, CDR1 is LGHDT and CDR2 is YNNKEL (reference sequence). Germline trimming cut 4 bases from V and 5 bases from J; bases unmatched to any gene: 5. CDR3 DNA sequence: TGTGCCAGCAGCCGGACAGGGGATCAATATGGCTACACCTTC. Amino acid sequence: CASSRTGDQYGYTF.

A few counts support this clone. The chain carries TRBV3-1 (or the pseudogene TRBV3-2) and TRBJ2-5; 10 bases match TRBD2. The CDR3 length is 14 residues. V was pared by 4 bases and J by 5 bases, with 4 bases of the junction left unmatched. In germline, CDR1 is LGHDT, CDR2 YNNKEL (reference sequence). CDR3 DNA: TGTGCCAGCAGCCTAGTAGCGGGAGGCGAGACCCAGTACTTC. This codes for CASSLVAGGETQYF.

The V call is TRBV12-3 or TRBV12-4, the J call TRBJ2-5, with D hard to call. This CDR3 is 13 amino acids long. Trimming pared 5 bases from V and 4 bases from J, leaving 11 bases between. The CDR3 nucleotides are TGTGCCAGCAGTCCACAGAGGTTAGAGACCCAGTACTTC. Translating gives CASSPQRLETQYF.

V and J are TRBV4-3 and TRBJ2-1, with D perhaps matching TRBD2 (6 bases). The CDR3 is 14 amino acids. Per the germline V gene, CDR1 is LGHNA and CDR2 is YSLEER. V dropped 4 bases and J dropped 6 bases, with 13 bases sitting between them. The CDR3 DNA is TGCGCCAGCAGCCCAAGACTAGTCTCCAATGAGCAGTTCTTC. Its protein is CASSPRLVSNEQFF.

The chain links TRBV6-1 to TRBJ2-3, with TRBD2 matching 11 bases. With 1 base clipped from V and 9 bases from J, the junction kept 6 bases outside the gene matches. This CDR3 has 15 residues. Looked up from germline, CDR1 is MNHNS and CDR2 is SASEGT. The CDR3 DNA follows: TGTGCCAGCAGTGAAGTACTAGCGGGAGTCAGAACGCAGTATTTT. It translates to CASSEVLAGVRTQYF.

The DNA of the CDR3 is TGCAGCGTTATCCGGACAGGGAAGGAGACCCAGTACTTC. It codes for CSVIRTGKETQYF. This chain uses TRBV29-1 with TRBJ2-5; 8 bases are a match to TRBD1. This CDR3 has 13 residues. With 5 bases clipped from V and 5 bases from J, the junction kept 7 bases outside the gene matches. Per the germline V gene, CDR1 is SQVTM and CDR2 is ANQGSEA.

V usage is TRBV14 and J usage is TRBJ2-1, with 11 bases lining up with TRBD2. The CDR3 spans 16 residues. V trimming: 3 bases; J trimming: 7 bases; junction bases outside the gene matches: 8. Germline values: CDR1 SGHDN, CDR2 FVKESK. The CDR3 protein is CASSQIITSGSNEQFF. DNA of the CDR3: TGTGCCAGCAGCCAGATAATTACTAGCGGGAGTAATGAGCAGTTCTTC.

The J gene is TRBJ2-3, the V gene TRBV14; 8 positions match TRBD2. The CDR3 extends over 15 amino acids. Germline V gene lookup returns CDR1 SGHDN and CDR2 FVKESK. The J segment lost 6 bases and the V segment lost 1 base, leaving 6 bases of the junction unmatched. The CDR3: CASSQAGLARDTQYF. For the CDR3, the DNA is TGTGCCAGCAGCCAAGCAGGACTAGCACGTGATACGCAGTATTTT. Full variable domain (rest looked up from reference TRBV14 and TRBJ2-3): EAGVTQFPSHSVIEKGQTVTLRCDPISGHDNLYWYRRVMGKEIKFLLHFVKESKQDESGMPNNRFLAERTGGTYSTLKVQPAELEDSGVYFCASSQAGLARDTQYFGPGTRLTVL.

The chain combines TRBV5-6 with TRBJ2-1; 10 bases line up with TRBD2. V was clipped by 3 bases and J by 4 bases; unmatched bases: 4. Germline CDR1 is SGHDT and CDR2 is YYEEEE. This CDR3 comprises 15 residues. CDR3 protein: CASSWGLAQYNEQFF. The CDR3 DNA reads TGTGCCAGCAGCTGGGGACTAGCGCAGTACAATGAGCAGTTCTTC.

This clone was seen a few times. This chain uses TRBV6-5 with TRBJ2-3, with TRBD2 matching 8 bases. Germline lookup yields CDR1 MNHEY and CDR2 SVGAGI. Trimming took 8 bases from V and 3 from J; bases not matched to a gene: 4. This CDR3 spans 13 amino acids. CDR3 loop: CASRGGWTDTQYF. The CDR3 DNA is TGTGCCAGCCGGGGGGGCTGGACAGATACGCAGTATTTT.

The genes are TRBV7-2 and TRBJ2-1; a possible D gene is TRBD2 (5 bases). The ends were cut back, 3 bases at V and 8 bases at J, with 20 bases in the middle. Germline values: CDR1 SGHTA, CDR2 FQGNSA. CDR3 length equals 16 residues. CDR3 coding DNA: TGTGCCAGCAGCTTTAAAACTAGAAGTACCCCGGATGAGCAGTTCTTC. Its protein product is CASSFKTRSTPDEQFF.

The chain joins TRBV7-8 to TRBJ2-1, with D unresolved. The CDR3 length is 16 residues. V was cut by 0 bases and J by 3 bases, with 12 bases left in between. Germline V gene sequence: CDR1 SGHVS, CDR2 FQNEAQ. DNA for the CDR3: TGTGCCAGCAGCTTAGCCATTTTTGGGGTCTACAATGAGCAGTTCTTC. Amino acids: CASSLAIFGVYNEQFF.

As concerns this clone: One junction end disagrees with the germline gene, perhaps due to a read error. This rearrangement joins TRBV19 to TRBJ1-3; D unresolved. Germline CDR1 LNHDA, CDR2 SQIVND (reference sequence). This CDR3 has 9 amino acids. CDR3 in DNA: TGTGCCAGTAGTATAGATGGGGATTTT. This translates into CASSIDGDF. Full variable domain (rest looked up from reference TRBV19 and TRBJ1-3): DGGITQSPKYLFRKEGQNVTLSCEQNLNHDAMYWYRQDPGQGLRLIYYSQIVNDFQKGDIAEGYSVSREKKESFPLTVTSAQKNPTAFYLCASSIDGDFGEGSWLTVV.

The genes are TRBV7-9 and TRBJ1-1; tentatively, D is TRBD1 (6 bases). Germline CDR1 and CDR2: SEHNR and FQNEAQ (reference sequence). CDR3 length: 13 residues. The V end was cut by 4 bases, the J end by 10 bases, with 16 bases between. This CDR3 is CASSSQGGFVAFF. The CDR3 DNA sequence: TGTGCCAGCAGCTCACAGGGAGGGTTTGTAGCTTTCTTT.

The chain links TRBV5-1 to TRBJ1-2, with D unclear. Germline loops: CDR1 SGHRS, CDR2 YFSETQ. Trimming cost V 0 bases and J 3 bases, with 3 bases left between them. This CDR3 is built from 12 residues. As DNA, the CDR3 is TGCGCCAGCAGCTTGGATCACTATGGCTACACCTTC. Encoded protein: CASSLDHYGYTF. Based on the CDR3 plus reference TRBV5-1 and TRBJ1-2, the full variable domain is KAGVTQTPRYLIKTRGQQVTLSCSPISGHRSVSWYQQTPGQGLQFLFEYFSETQRNKGNFPGRFSGRQFSNSRSEMNVSTLELGDSALYLCASSLDHYGYTFGSGTRLTVV.